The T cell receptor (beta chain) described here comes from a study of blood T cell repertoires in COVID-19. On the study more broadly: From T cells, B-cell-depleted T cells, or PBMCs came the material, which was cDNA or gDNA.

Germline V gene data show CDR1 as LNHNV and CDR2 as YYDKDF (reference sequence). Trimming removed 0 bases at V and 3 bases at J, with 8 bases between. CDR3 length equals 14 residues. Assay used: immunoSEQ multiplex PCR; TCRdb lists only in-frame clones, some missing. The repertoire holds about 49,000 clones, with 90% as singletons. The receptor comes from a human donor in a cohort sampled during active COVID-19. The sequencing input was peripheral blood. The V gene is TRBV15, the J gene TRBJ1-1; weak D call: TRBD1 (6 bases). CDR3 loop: CATSREAGDTEAFF. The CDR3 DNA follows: TGTGCCACCAGCAGAGAGGCAGGGGACACTGAAGCTTTCTTT.